One sample yielded the 14 T cell receptor beta chains listed below, sequenced in a study of OX40 agonist ivuxolimab in advanced cancers. Assay: immunoSEQ multiplex PCR; the TCRdb copy retains only in-frame clones and omits some. The sample yields roughly 30,000 clones, less than 90% seen once. This sample comprised CD4+ or CD8+ T cells sorted from blood, obtained in a trial of the OX40 agonist ivuxolimab. The receptor set was obtained from an adult with an advanced solid tumor such as melanoma, head and neck, liver or kidney cancer.

The CDR3 region has the DNA TGTGCCAGCAGCTTAGCGGGAGGGGTCTCCTACGAGCAGTACTTC. It encodes CASSLAGGVSYEQYF. The chain recombines TRBV7-2 with TRBJ2-7; TRBD2 agrees at 7 bases. The V gene's germline CDR1 is SGHTA and CDR2 FQGNSA. The J segment lost 0 bases and the V segment lost 0 bases, leaving 2 bases of the junction unmatched. The length of the CDR3 is 15 residues.

This clone appeared a single time. This sequence joins TRBV7-6 and TRBJ2-1; 10 bases are shared with TRBD2. The CDR3 is 15 amino acids. The germline V gene encodes CDR1 SGHVS and CDR2 FNYEAQ. V shed 5 bases and J 4 bases; nucleotides not matched to a gene: 5. DNA of the CDR3: TGTGCCAGCAGCCTCCGACTAGCGGGTTACAATGAGCAGTTCTTC. Encoded protein: CASSLRLAGYNEQFF.

V and J are TRBV13 and TRBJ2-6; D is possibly TRBD1 (6 bases). Trimming removed 5 bases from V and 0 bases from J, with 8 bases in between. Germline V lookup: CDR1 PRHDT, CDR2 FYEKMQ (reference sequence). The CDR3 is 15 residues long. This chain's CDR3 is CASSARGSGANVLTF. The CDR3 nucleotides are TGTGCCAGCAGCGCCAGGGGCTCTGGGGCCAACGTCCTGACTTTC.

The chain recombines TRBV7-9 with TRBJ2-7, with a possible D match to TRBD2 (5 bases). The CDR3 covers 13 residues. In germline, CDR1 is SEHNR, CDR2 FQNEAQ (reference sequence). V shed 4 bases and J shed 2 bases, with 9 bases lying between them. The CDR3 protein is CASSSEEAYEQYF. The CDR3 DNA reads as TGTGCCAGCAGCTCGGAGGAGGCCTACGAGCAGTACTTC.

The V and J genes are TRBV5-1 and TRBJ2-2, with D perhaps matching TRBD1 or TRBD2 (5 bases each). CDR3 length equals 16 residues. Trimming took 4 bases from V and 0 from J, leaving 13 bases between them. Germline V gene data show CDR1 as SGHRS and CDR2 as YFSETQ. CDR3 nucleotide sequence: TGCGCCAGCAGCGGCCGGGGCGGCCCGAACACCGGGGAGCTGTTTTTT. It yields the protein CASSGRGGPNTGELFF.

This sequence joins TRBV11-3 and TRBJ2-7; 10 nucleotides line up with TRBD2. This CDR3 is built from 14 residues. V shed 2 bases and J 6 bases; nucleotides not matched to a gene: 4. Germline CDR1 and CDR2: SGHNT and YENEEA. CDR3 in DNA: TGTGCCAGCAGCTTACTGCTAGCGGGAGTCGAGCAGTACTTC. Its protein product is CASSLLLAGVEQYF.

This chain joins TRBV9 and TRBJ1-2; D is unresolved. The V end lost 0 bases, the J end lost 0 bases, and 9 bases lay between the germline ends. Germline V CDR1 and CDR2: SGDLS, YYNGEE. The CDR3 sequence is 15 residues long. CDR3 sequence: CASSVGSPTNYGYTF. The DNA for the CDR3 is TGTGCCAGCAGCGTAGGGTCACCCACTAACTATGGCTACACCTTC.

The chain recombines TRBV7-9 with TRBJ2-5; D gene ambiguous. The V gene lost 3 bases and the J gene lost 10 bases, with 15 bases spanning the gap. Germline CDR1 and CDR2: SEHNR and FQNEAQ (reference sequence). The CDR3 extends over 13 amino acids. CDR3 region: CASSFHRNPYQYF. CDR3 in DNA: TGTGCCAGCAGCTTCCATAGGAACCCGTACCAGTACTTC.

The chain uses TRBV6-5 and TRBJ2-7; 8 nucleotides line up with TRBD2. Unmatched junction bases numbered 5, after V lost 0 bases and J lost 4 bases. This CDR3 has 15 residues. The germline gives CDR1 MNHEY, CDR2 SVGAGI. The CDR3 is CASSYSSGKNYEQYF. CDR3 coding DNA: TGTGCCAGCAGTTACTCTAGCGGGAAGAATTACGAGCAGTACTTC.

Details on this clone: Possible read error: a much larger clone is one base away. J is TRBJ2-2 and V is TRBV6-5; 8 bases map to TRBD1. The CDR3 runs 15 residues. V shed 2 bases, J shed 1 base, and the junction held 0 bases outside the gene matches. CDR1 is MNHEY, CDR2 SVGAGI, per germline. The DNA of the CDR3 is TGTGCCAGCAGTTACGGGACAGGGAACACCGGGGAGCTGTTTTTT. This gives the protein CASSYGTGNTGELFF.

V and J are TRBV27 and TRBJ2-7, with a possible D match to TRBD1 (5 bases). Germline assignment: CDR1 MNHEY and CDR2 SMNVEV (reference sequence). Trimming shortened V by 5 bases and J by 3 bases, and 11 bases separated the two germline ends. The CDR3 has 13 amino acids. Here the CDR3 DNA reads TGTGCCAGCAGTGTCTCAGGGTTCTACGAGCAGTACTTC. Its translation is CASSVSGFYEQYF.

This clone was seen only once. J is TRBJ1-1 and V is TRBV7-6; a possible D gene is TRBD1 (6 bases). The CDR3 runs to 15 residues. Germline CDR1 is SGHVS and CDR2 is FNYEAQ. Trimming left V 5 bases short and J 1 base short, with 14 bases between. For the CDR3, the DNA is TGTGCCAGCAGCAAGACACAGGGACGGAACACTGAAGCTTTCTTT. Encoded protein: CASSKTQGRNTEAFF. Together with reference TRBV7-6 and TRBJ1-1, the CDR3 gives the full variable domain: GAGVSQSPRYKVTKRGQDVALRCDPISGHVSLYWYRQALGQGPEFLTYFNYEAQQDKSGLPNDRFSAERPEGSISTLTIQRTEQRDSAMYRCASSKTQGRNTEAFFGQGTRLTVV.

CDR3 DNA: TGTGCCAGCAGCCCACTAGCGGGGGCTTACGAGCAGTACTTC. This encodes CASSPLAGAYEQYF. The V and J genes are TRBV11-1 and TRBJ2-7; 11 bases map to TRBD2. The CDR3 is 14 residues long. V lost 5 bases to trimming and J lost 4 bases; unmatched junction nucleotides: 4. Germline CDR1 is SGHAT and CDR2 is FQDESV (reference sequence).

The chain employs TRBV6-6 and TRBJ1-3; D is undetermined. Trimming stripped 2 bases from V and 11 bases from J, with 7 bases between. The CDR3 is made up of 11 amino acids. CDR1 is MNHNY, CDR2 SVGAGI, per germline (reference sequence). The CDR3 protein is CASSYGSSIYF. The DNA for the CDR3 is TGTGCCAGCAGTTACGGCAGCTCCATATATTTT.